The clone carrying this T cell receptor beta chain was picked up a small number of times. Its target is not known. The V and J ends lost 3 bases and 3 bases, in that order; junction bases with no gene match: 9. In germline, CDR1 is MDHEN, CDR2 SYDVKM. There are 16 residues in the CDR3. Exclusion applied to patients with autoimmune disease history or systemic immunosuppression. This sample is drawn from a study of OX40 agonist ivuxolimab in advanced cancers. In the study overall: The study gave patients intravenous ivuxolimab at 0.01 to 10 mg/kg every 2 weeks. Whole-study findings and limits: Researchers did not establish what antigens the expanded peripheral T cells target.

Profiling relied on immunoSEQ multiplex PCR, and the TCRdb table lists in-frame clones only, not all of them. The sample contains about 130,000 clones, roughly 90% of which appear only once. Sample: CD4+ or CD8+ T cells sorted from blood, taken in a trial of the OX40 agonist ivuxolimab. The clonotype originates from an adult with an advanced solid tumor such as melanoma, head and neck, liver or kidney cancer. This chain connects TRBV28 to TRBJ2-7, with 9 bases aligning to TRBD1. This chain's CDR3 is CASSFQPGQGYYEQYF. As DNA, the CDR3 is TGTGCCAGCAGTTTTCAACCGGGACAGGGCTACTACGAGCAGTACTTC.